This T cell receptor beta chain was recovered during a study of identical twins. Study-wide points: Excess low generation probability was seen in twin-shared out-of-frame alpha sequences.

V shed 4 bases and J 3 bases; nucleotides not matched to a gene: 3. This CDR3 has 15 residues. The germline gives CDR1 SGDLS, CDR2 YYNGEE. Template switching added a universal primer site, and cDNA bore unique molecular identifiers. Each CDR3 protein gets one entry after TCRdb re-called the 5' RACE reads with MiXCR. The repertoire holds roughly 230,000 distinct CDR3 sequences, about 8% seen once, with 2.5% to 3.5% in the top ten. This clonotype showed up just a few times. As yet, its antigen is unknown. The sample was also reused in another study, on yellow fever vaccine responses in identical twins.

The genes are TRBV9 and TRBJ1-4; 10 nucleotides match TRBD1. Sequencing was performed on CD8+ T cells sorted from blood. This TCR was recovered from a young woman in good health. The CDR3 is CASSMTGGPNEKLFF. The CDR3 nucleotides read TGTGCCAGCAGCATGACAGGGGGCCCTAATGAAAAACTGTTTTTT.